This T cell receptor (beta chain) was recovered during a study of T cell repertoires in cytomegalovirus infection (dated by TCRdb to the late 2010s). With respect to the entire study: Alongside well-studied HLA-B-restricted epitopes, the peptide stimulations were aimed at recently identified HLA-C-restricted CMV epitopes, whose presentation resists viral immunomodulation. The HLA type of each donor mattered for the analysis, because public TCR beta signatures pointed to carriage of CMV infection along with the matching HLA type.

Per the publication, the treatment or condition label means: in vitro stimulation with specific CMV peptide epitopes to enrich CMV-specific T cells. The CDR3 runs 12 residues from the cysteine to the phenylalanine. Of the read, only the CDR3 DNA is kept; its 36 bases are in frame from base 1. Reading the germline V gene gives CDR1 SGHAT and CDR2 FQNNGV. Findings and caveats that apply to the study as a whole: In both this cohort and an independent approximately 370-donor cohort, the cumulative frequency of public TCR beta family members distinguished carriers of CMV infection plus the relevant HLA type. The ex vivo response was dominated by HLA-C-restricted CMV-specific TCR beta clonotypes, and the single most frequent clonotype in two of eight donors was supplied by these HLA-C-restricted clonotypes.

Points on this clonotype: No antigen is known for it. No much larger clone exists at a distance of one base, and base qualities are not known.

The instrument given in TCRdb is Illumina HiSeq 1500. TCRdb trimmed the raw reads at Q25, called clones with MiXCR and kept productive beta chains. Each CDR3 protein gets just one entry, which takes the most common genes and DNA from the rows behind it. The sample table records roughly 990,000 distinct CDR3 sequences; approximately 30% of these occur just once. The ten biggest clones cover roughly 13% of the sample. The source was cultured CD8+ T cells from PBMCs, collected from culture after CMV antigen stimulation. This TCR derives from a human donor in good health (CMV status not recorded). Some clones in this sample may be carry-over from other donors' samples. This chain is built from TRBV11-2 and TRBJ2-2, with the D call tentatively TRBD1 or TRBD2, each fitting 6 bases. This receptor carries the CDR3 CNLRGDTGELFF. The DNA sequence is TGTAATCTGAGGGGGGACACCGGGGAGCTGTTTTTT.